The next 29 T cell receptor beta chains were all read from a single sample in a study of blood T cell repertoires in COVID-19. Libraries were prepared by immunoSEQ multiplex PCR; TCRdb keeps only in-frame clonotypes and omits some of them. The profile covers 250,000 to 400,000 clones, with 85% to 90% appearing a single time and less than 3.5% taken by the ten largest. The sample consisted of peripheral blood. Source of these receptors: a young woman with COVID-19, enrolled during active disease.

The rearrangement uses TRBV6-6 and TRBJ2-3, with D perhaps TRBD2 (7 bases). V shed 0 bases and J shed 5 bases, with 12 bases lying between them. CDR3 length: 15 residues. Germline values: CDR1 MNHNY, CDR2 SVGAGI (reference sequence). The CDR3 sequence: CASSYSREGEDTQYF. The DNA of the CDR3 is TGTGCCAGCAGTTACTCGAGGGAGGGGGAAGATACGCAGTATTTT.

The genes are TRBV7-3 and TRBJ2-3, with 8 positions matching TRBD2. The CDR3 covers 15 residues. V lost 5 bases to trimming and J lost 0 bases; unmatched junction nucleotides: 4. Germline-derived CDR1 and CDR2 are SGHTA and FQGTGA. CDR3 loop: CASSITSGSTDTQYF. CDR3 DNA: TGTGCCAGCAGCATTACTAGCGGTAGCACAGATACGCAGTATTTT.

This rearrangement joins TRBV5-6 to TRBJ1-2, with D unclear. V lost 4 bases to trimming and J lost 3 bases, with 19 bases between them. This CDR3 has 16 residues. Germline V CDR1 and CDR2: SGHDT, YYEEEE. The CDR3 nucleotides are TGTGCCAGCAGCGTAGGACTACTCCTAGCGGACTATGGCTACACCTTC. Protein product: CASSVGLLLADYGYTF.

Regarding this clone: The DNA is omitted, as the CDR3 cannot be located on it reliably, and the CDR3 follows TCRdb's listing. This sequence joins TRBV7-9 and TRBJ2-1; the D segment call TRBD2 is taken from the table without a DNA check. 15 amino acids form the CDR3, both terminal residues included. Germline V gene data show CDR1 as SEHNR and CDR2 as FQNEAQ (reference sequence). The CDR3 sequence: CASILGLSGVDEQFF.

This chain connects TRBV5-1 to TRBJ2-7, with 7 bases aligning to TRBD1. The V gene end was trimmed by 0 bases and the J gene end by 6 bases; junction bases not matched to a gene: 6. CDR1 and CDR2 (germline): SGHRS, YFSETQ. The CDR3 totals 14 residues. The CDR3 bases are TGCGCCAGCAGCTTGGCCTCGACAGGGAGCGAGCAGTACTTC. As protein: CASSLASTGSEQYF.

The CDR3 DNA reads TGTGCCACCAGTGATCATCCGGACAGGAACACTGAAGCTTTCTTT. This translates into CATSDHPDRNTEAFF. The gene calls are TRBV24-1 and TRBJ1-1, with D tentatively TRBD1 (6 bases). The germline gives CDR1 KGHDR, CDR2 SFDVKD. The CDR3 extends over 15 amino acids. Trimming took off 3 bases at V and 1 base at J, with 11 bases between the two ends.

The V and J genes are TRBV30 and TRBJ2-5; 14 bases line up with TRBD2. The germline V gene encodes CDR1 GTSNPN and CDR2 SVGIG (reference sequence). This CDR3 is built from 17 residues. Trimming took 0 bases from V and 4 from J; bases not matched to a gene: 7. The CDR3 region is CAWSVGLGLAGGETQYF. For the CDR3, the DNA is TGTGCCTGGAGTGTGGGATTAGGACTAGCGGGAGGAGAGACCCAGTACTTC.

This clone was seen a single time. V is TRBV12-5 and J is TRBJ2-1; TRBD2 agrees at 12 bases. J lost 8 bases, V lost 0 bases, and 8 bases had no gene match. The germline CDR1 and CDR2 sequences are LGHNT and FRNRAP. The CDR3 loop spans 17 amino acids. CDR3 residues: CASGLVLSASGRDEQFF. CDR3 nucleotide sequence: TGTGCTAGTGGTTTGGTACTTTCGGCTAGCGGGAGGGATGAGCAGTTCTTC.

This sequence joins TRBV12-3 or TRBV12-4 and TRBJ1-2, with D perhaps TRBD1 (5 bases). CDR3 length: 12 amino acids. Trimming removed 3 bases at V and 5 bases at J, with 7 bases between. CDR3 residues: CASSFSGYGYTF. In DNA, the CDR3 is TGTGCCAGCAGTTTCTCAGGGTATGGCTACACCTTC.

V and J are TRBV7-9 and TRBJ1-1; D unclear. Germline-derived CDR1 and CDR2 are SEHNR and FQNEAQ (reference sequence). CDR3 length equals 12 residues. The V end was cut by 2 bases, the J end by 10 bases, with 11 bases between. The CDR3 spells CASSLMGRGAFF. CDR3 coding DNA: TGTGCCAGCAGCTTAATGGGCCGGGGAGCTTTCTTT.

This chain links TRBV28 with TRBJ1-1; D gene unclear. Trimming shortened V by 3 bases and J by 4 bases, and 12 bases separated the two germline ends. Germline V CDR1 and CDR2: MDHEN, SYDVKM. The CDR3 runs to 14 residues. The CDR3 loop is CASSFFREGTEAFF. DNA of the CDR3: TGTGCCAGCAGTTTTTTTAGGGAGGGCACTGAAGCTTTCTTT.

The J gene is TRBJ2-7, the V gene TRBV7-8, with 9 positions matching TRBD1. Germline values: CDR1 SGHVS, CDR2 FQNEAQ. The CDR3 runs 17 residues. Trimming removed 5 bases from V and 0 bases from J; junction bases left unmatched: 11. CDR3 sequence reads: CASSLNSDRGLSYEQYF. The CDR3 DNA sequence: TGTGCCAGCAGCCTTAACTCGGACAGGGGCCTCTCCTACGAGCAGTACTTC.

The chain's CDR3 is CASSRDRNNEQYF. CDR3 nucleotides: TGTGCCAGCAGCCGGGACAGGAACAACGAGCAGTACTTC. The rearrangement uses TRBV3-1 (or the pseudogene TRBV3-2) and TRBJ2-7; 8 nucleotides agree with TRBD1. The J segment lost 5 bases and the V segment lost 4 bases, leaving 4 bases of the junction unmatched. Germline loops: CDR1 LGHDT, CDR2 YNNKEL (reference sequence). The CDR3 extends over 13 amino acids.

This chain joins TRBV18 and TRBJ2-1; D gene unclear. V lost 4 bases, J lost 0 bases, and 10 bases lay in between. CDR3 size: 15 residues. The germline gives CDR1 KGHSH, CDR2 LQKENI. The CDR3 region has the DNA TGTGCCAGCTCACGATCTAAGAGCTCCTACAATGAGCAGTTCTTC. Its translation is CASSRSKSSYNEQFF.

The chain links TRBV7-8 to TRBJ1-3, with 7 bases identical to TRBD1. This CDR3 has 14 amino acids. Germline assignment: CDR1 SGHVS and CDR2 FQNEAQ. The V and J ends lost 5 bases and 2 bases, in that order; junction bases with no gene match: 3. The CDR3 here is CASSPGTAGNTIYF. In DNA, the CDR3 is TGTGCCAGCAGCCCCGGGACAGCTGGAAACACCATATATTTT.

The rearrangement uses TRBV12-3 or TRBV12-4 and TRBJ1-4; a possible D gene is TRBD1 (5 bases). CDR3 size: 13 residues. V shed 5 bases and J shed 15 bases, with 19 bases lying between them. The CDR3 bases are TGTGCCAGCAGTCGGGACGCGCGAGGAGGGTTGTTTTTT. This codes for CASSRDARGGLFF.

As concerns this clone: Sequence at one end of the junction differs from germline and may be a read error. The rearrangement uses TRBV16 and TRBJ1-1, with 10 bases matching TRBD1. CDR1 and CDR2 from the germline V gene are KGHSY and FQNENV. This CDR3 has 16 residues. CDR3 protein: CASSLRTGGLNPEAFF. The CDR3 DNA follows: TGTGCCAGCAGCCTAAGGACAGGGGGATTGAACCCTGAAGCTTTCTTT. The whole variable domain, remainder taken from reference TRBV16 and TRBJ1-1, is GEEVAQTPKHLVRGEGQKAKLYCAPIKGHSYVFWYQQVLKNEFKFLISFQNENVFDETGMPKERFSAKCLPNSPCSLEIQATKLEDSAVYFCASSLRTGGLNPEAFFGQGTRLTVV.

The gene calls are TRBV7-2 and TRBJ2-1; possible D gene TRBD2, 5 bases. CDR1 SGHTA and CDR2 FQGNSA come from the germline V gene. The CDR3 is made up of 13 amino acids. The V gene lost 3 bases and the J gene lost 12 bases, with 15 bases spanning the gap. Here the CDR3 DNA reads TGTGCCAGCAGCTTCCCTTGGGAGCCAGCGCAGTTCTTC. It codes for CASSFPWEPAQFF.

This clone was counted a single time. The V gene is TRBV28, the J gene TRBJ1-4; 7 nucleotides agree with TRBD1. Germline CDR1 is MDHEN and CDR2 is SYDVKM. After removal of 5 bases from V and 7 bases from J, the junction contained 10 bases not matched to a gene. The CDR3 consists of 15 residues. The CDR3 protein is CASSHRQGVSEKLFF. The DNA of the CDR3 is TGTGCCAGCAGTCACCGACAGGGAGTCAGTGAAAAACTGTTTTTT.

The chain joins TRBV19 to TRBJ1-2, with D perhaps matching TRBD1 (6 bases). From germline, CDR1 is LNHDA and CDR2 SQIVND (reference sequence). The CDR3 has 13 residues. V was cut by 9 bases and J by 5 bases, with 16 bases left in between. CDR3 loop: CARGSGHRYGYTF. CDR3 in DNA: TGTGCCAGAGGTTCGGGACATCGGTATGGCTACACCTTC.

The chain links TRBV19 to TRBJ2-2; 13 bases fit TRBD2. From germline, CDR1 is LNHDA and CDR2 SQIVND (reference sequence). J gave up 6 bases and V 4 bases, and 5 bases lay outside the gene matches. CDR3 length: 16 residues. In DNA form, the CDR3 reads TGTGCCAGTAGTAGGGGACTAGCGGGAAGGTCCGGGGAGCTGTTTTTT. Translating gives CASSRGLAGRSGELFF.

DNA for the CDR3: TGTGCCAGCAGCCAAGAATGGGGACAGGGGGCGAGGGAGACCCAGTACTTC. This codes for CASSQEWGQGARETQYF. The chain joins TRBV4-2 to TRBJ2-5; 12 positions match TRBD1. CDR1 LGHNA and CDR2 YNFKEQ come from the germline V gene. V was clipped by 0 bases and J by 5 bases; unmatched bases: 7. The CDR3 has 17 amino acids.

CDR3 region: CASSYDGGVSNEQYF. The CDR3 DNA reads TGTGCCAGCAGTTACGACGGGGGGGTATCAAACGAGCAGTACTTC. This chain uses TRBV27 with TRBJ2-7; 8 nucleotides agree with TRBD2. With 4 bases clipped from V and 5 bases from J, the junction kept 10 bases outside the gene matches. The CDR3 is 15 residues long. CDR1 and CDR2 (germline): MNHEY, SMNVEV (reference sequence).

The V gene is TRBV5-4, the J gene TRBJ2-2, with a tentative D call TRBD1 (6 bases). Germline V gives CDR1 SGHNT, CDR2 YYREEE (reference sequence). The CDR3 runs 14 residues. Trimming pared 3 bases from V and 4 bases from J, leaving 10 bases between. CDR3 residues: CASSSGQITGELFF. The DNA for the CDR3 is TGTGCCAGCAGCTCCGGACAGATCACCGGGGAGCTGTTTTTT. The full variable domain, rest sourced from reference TRBV5-4 and TRBJ2-2, is ETGVTQSPTHLIKTRGQQVTLRCSSQSGHNTVSWYQQALGQGPQFIFQYYREEENGRGNFPPRFSGLQFPNYSSELNVNALELDDSALYLCASSSGQITGELFFGEGSRLTVL.

The rearrangement joins TRBV19 to TRBJ2-7; TRBD2 matches 13 bases. Per germline, CDR1 LNHDA and CDR2 SQIVND (reference sequence). V trimming: 3 bases; J trimming: 3 bases; junction bases outside the gene matches: 5. The CDR3 is made up of 16 amino acids. The CDR3 DNA reads as TGTGCCAGTAGTATCTTTCGGACTAGCGGGAGCTACGAGCAGTACTTC. It codes for CASSIFRTSGSYEQYF.

This clone showed up just a few times. This chain uses TRBV30 with TRBJ1-5, with D unresolved. CDR1 is GTSNPN, CDR2 SVGIG, per germline (reference sequence). Trimming left V 0 bases short and J 5 bases short, with 8 bases between. This CDR3 comprises 13 residues. DNA for the CDR3: TGTGCCTGGAGTGTAGGGAGGGATCAGCCCCAGCATTTT. This sequence encodes CAWSVGRDQPQHF. Full variable domain (missing parts from reference TRBV30 and TRBJ1-5): SQTIHQWPATLVQPVGSPLSLECTVEGTSNPNLYWYRQAAGRGLQLLFYSVGIGQISSEVPQNLSASRPQDRQFILSSKKLLLSDSGFYLCAWSVGRDQPQHFGDGTRLSIL.

This chain connects TRBV11-2 to TRBJ2-1, with 9 bases that match TRBD2. The J segment lost 0 bases and the V segment lost 1 base, leaving 10 bases of the junction unmatched. CDR3 size: 19 residues. CDR1 and CDR2 (germline): SGHAT, FQNNGV. The CDR3 is CASSLGSWGSGGSYNEQFF. In nucleotides, the CDR3 is TGTGCCAGCAGCTTAGGGTCGTGGGGTAGCGGGGGCTCCTACAATGAGCAGTTCTTC. Combining the CDR3 with reference TRBV11-2 and TRBJ2-1 gives the whole variable domain EAGVAQSPRYKIIEKRQSVAFWCNPISGHATLYWYQQILGQGPKLLIQFQNNGVVDDSQLPKDRFSAERLKGVDSTLKIQPAKLEDSAVYLCASSLGSWGSGGSYNEQFFGPGTRLTVL.

The rearrangement uses TRBV5-5 and TRBJ1-5; D remains ambiguous. This CDR3 contains 13 residues. V was shortened by 0 bases and J by 5 bases, with 6 bases between the two germline ends. Per the germline V gene, CDR1 is SGHKS and CDR2 is YYEKEE (reference sequence). In nucleotides, the CDR3 is TGTGCCAGCAGCTTGGGCCCGGATCAGCCCCAGCATTTT. It specifies CASSLGPDQPQHF.

V and J are TRBV30 and TRBJ1-2; tentative D call: TRBD1 (6 bases). V gave up 7 bases and J gave up 4 bases, with 25 bases separating them. CDR1 is GTSNPN and CDR2 is SVGIG in the germline V gene (reference sequence). This CDR3 region has 16 residues. The CDR3 spells CALYRDRWIVGYGYTF. The DNA of the CDR3 is TGTGCCTTATACCGCGACAGGTGGATTGTTGGCTATGGCTACACCTTC.